The clone carrying this T cell receptor (beta chain) showed up many times. The antigen is unknown. This record comes from a study of CD8 T cells in ankylosing spondylitis. Quantitative molecular-barcoded 5'-RACE generated the TCR beta libraries. One entry per CDR3 protein results from TCRdb running MiXCR on the 5' RACE reads. The table shows roughly 490,000 distinct CDR3 sequences, with under 5.5% occurring only once. Trimming removed 6 bases at V and 6 bases at J, with 18 bases between. Germline CDR1 and CDR2: SGHAT and FQDESV (reference sequence). The CDR3 is 14 amino acids. General observations from the study: The authors found the disease-linked clones to be CD8+ and relatively rare in peripheral blood. Seemingly characteristic of ankylosing spondylitis blood was a TCR beta motif consisting of eight highly homologous variants.

The sequence was collected from a male donor with ankylosing spondylitis. V and J are TRBV11-1 and TRBJ2-7, with TRBD2 as a possible D gene (5 bases). The sample was blood, either unsorted or a sorted T cell fraction (not recorded which). CDR3 loop: CASSPYAYGVEQYF. DNA for the CDR3: TGTGCCAGCAGTCCTTACGCCTACGGGGTCGAGCAGTACTTC.